What follows are 18 T cell receptor beta chains derived from one specimen sequenced in a study of blood T cells in healthy people across ages. It was with a sample-barcoded 5' primer and a J-beta primer mix that a second PCR of roughly 6 to 11 cycles was run. One entry per CDR3 protein results from TCRdb running MiXCR on the 5' RACE reads. Of some 1,800,000 distinct CDR3 sequences in the sample, about two fifths were seen once. The sample comprised blood. The receptors were gathered from a human donor in good health.

Remarks on this clonotype: The junction departs from germline at one end; a sequencing error may be responsible. V gene TRBV7-9 combines with J gene TRBJ2-7, with D possibly matching TRBD2 (7 bases). The CDR3 contains 12 residues. Germline V CDR1 and CDR2: SEHNR, FQNEAQ (reference sequence). The DNA of the CDR3 is TGTGCCAGCAGAAAGGGGGGGAGTACGCTCTTCTTC. Its translation is CASRKGGSTLFF.

The chain couples TRBV5-6 to TRBJ2-4; either TRBD1 or TRBD2 may supply D (5 bases each). The J call may be incorrect, as the DNA end agrees better with TRBJ2-7. The CDR3 is made up of 16 amino acids. Germline-derived CDR1 and CDR2 are SGHDT and YYEEEE. The CDR3 bases are TGTGCCAGCAGCCGACGCCTAAGGGACGGAATCCACGAGCAGTACTTC. Its protein is CASSRRLRDGIHEQYF.

For the CDR3, the DNA is TGTGCCAGCAGTTCGACACTCGGGACTAAGTTCTTC. Translation gives CASSSTLGTKFF. V is TRBV6-5 and J is TRBJ2-1, with 7 positions matching TRBD2. J lost 14 bases, V lost 4 bases, and 8 bases had no gene match. This CDR3 comprises 12 residues. The germline V gene has CDR1 MNHEY and CDR2 SVGAGI.

In this sample, this clonotype turned up a few times. The genes are TRBV18 and TRBJ2-7, with D possibly TRBD2 on 6 matching bases. CDR1 and CDR2 (germline): KGHSH, LQKENI. Trimming left V 8 bases short and J 0 bases short, with 14 bases between. This CDR3 comprises 14 residues. The CDR3 reads CASGRSGDSYEQYF. The CDR3 DNA sequence: TGTGCCAGCGGGCGGTCGGGGGACTCCTACGAGCAGTACTTC. Full variable domain (remainder filled in from reference TRBV18 and TRBJ2-7): NAGVMQNPRHLVRRRGQEARLRCSPMKGHSHVYWYRQLPEEGLKFMVYLQKENIIDESGMPKERFSAEFPKEGPSILRIQQVVRGDSAAYFCASGRSGDSYEQYFGPGTRLTVT.

This chain uses TRBV28 with TRBJ2-1; the D gene is possibly TRBD1 (5 bases). Between the trimmed V and J ends, which lost 6 bases and 6 bases, there was a span of 9 bases. The CDR3 length is 12 residues. The germline gives CDR1 MDHEN, CDR2 SYDVKM. The CDR3: CASSRRVNEQFF. The CDR3 DNA sequence: TGTGCCAGCAGCCGCAGGGTCAATGAGCAGTTCTTC.

This clonotype has ten or more counts. The V call is TRBV7-2, the J call TRBJ2-3, with a weak D call TRBD2 (5 bases). Germline V gene lookup returns CDR1 SGHTA and CDR2 FQGNSA. The length of the CDR3 is 14 residues. V dropped 5 bases and J dropped 5 bases, with 14 bases sitting between them. The chain's CDR3 is CASSLGEYGDTQYF. The CDR3 bases are TGTGCCAGCAGCCTGGGAGAGTACGGAGATACGCAGTATTTT. Together with reference TRBV7-2 and TRBJ2-3, the CDR3 gives the full variable domain: GAGVSQSPSNKVTEKGKDVELRCDPISGHTALYWYRQSLGQGLEFLIYFQGNSAPDKSGLPSDRFSAERTGGSVSTLTIQRTQQEDSAVYLCASSLGEYGDTQYFGPGTRLTVL.

The chain combines TRBV29-1 with TRBJ2-1; TRBD2 is a possible D gene (5 bases). Germline V CDR1 and CDR2: SQVTM, ANQGSEA. CDR3 length: 16 amino acids. V lost 3 bases, J lost 3 bases, and 18 bases lay in between. For the CDR3, the DNA is TGCAGCGTTGATTCGCCCAGGATACTAGACTACAATGAGCAGTTCTTC. This encodes CSVDSPRILDYNEQFF.

The sample holds a few counts of this clonotype. The V call is TRBV5-1, the J call TRBJ1-2; D is unclear. This CDR3 region has 14 residues. Trimming left V 4 bases short and J 0 bases short, with 10 bases between. CDR1 and CDR2 from the germline V gene are SGHRS and YFSETQ. The CDR3 nucleotides are TGCGCCAGCAGCGTTCGCGGTCCTAACTATGGCTACACCTTC. This sequence encodes CASSVRGPNYGYTF.

The chain couples TRBV25-1 to TRBJ2-3; D not certain. The CDR3 is made up of 16 amino acids. Trimming stripped 4 bases from V and 2 bases from J, with 16 bases between. Germline V gives CDR1 MGHDK, CDR2 SYGVNS. CDR3 coding DNA: TGTGCCAGCAGTGGATTTGGCTCTTCTATCACAGATACGCAGTATTTT. Its translation: CASSGFGSSITDTQYF.

This clonotype occurred many times. Germline and junction disagree at one end, which may indicate a read error. V and J are TRBV5-1 and TRBJ2-1, with D unresolved. This CDR3 comprises 11 residues. CDR1 and CDR2 from the germline V gene are SGHRS and YFSETQ. The CDR3 loop is CASSDYNEQFF. In DNA form, the CDR3 reads TGTGCCAGCAGCGATTACAATGAGCAGTTCTTC.

This clonotype turned up a few times. The genes are TRBV6-2 or TRBV6-3 and TRBJ2-5; TRBD2 matches 10 bases. The V segment lost 2 bases and the J segment 2 bases; nucleotides outside the gene matches: 5. The germline CDR1 and CDR2 sequences are MNHEY and SVGEGT. There are 16 residues in the CDR3. The chain's CDR3 is CASSYATSGEQETQYF. Written as DNA, the CDR3 is TGTGCCAGCAGTTACGCAACTAGCGGGGAACAAGAGACCCAGTACTTC.

The gene calls are TRBV7-8 and TRBJ1-2, with 7 bases lining up with TRBD1. The CDR3 spans 14 residues. V shed 5 bases and J 8 bases; nucleotides not matched to a gene: 11. Germline V lookup: CDR1 SGHVS, CDR2 FQNEAQ. As DNA, the CDR3 is TGTGCCAGCAGCCCAGAGACAGGGTTCAGAGGCTACACCTTC. Translating it yields CASSPETGFRGYTF.

This clonotype was detected ten times or more. The chain links TRBV6-2 or TRBV6-3 to TRBJ2-7, with D uncertain. Germline CDR1 and CDR2: MNHEY and SVGEGT. The CDR3 extends over 11 amino acids. V gave up 4 bases and J gave up 4 bases, with 5 bases separating them. CDR3 in DNA: TGTGCCAGCAGTTGGGTTTACGAGCAGTACTTC. Protein sequence: CASSWVYEQYF.

The V and J genes are TRBV27 and TRBJ2-1; D unclear. Germline assignment: CDR1 MNHEY and CDR2 SMNVEV (reference sequence). The CDR3 loop spans 16 amino acids. The V end was cut by 5 bases, the J end by 0 bases, with 14 bases between. The CDR3 sequence is CASSEDLTASYNEQFF. DNA of the CDR3: TGTGCCAGCAGTGAGGATTTGACGGCCTCCTACAATGAGCAGTTCTTC.

Concerning this clonotype itself: Mismatch with germline at one junction end may stem from a read error. The CDR3 protein is CASSSPGLSNNEQFF. Written as DNA, the CDR3 is TGTGCCAGCAGTTCCCCGGGACTCTCCAACAATGAGCAGTTCTTC. This sequence joins TRBV6-5 and TRBJ2-1, with TRBD2 as a possible D gene (6 bases). Per the germline V gene, CDR1 is MNHEY and CDR2 is SVGAGI. This CDR3 is 15 amino acids long.

This clonotype came up once. It may be a read error: a sequence one base away is much more abundant. The chain combines TRBV29-1 with TRBJ2-4; 7 bases match TRBD2. The J call is doubtful: the DNA matches TRBJ2-7 better. Germline V gene sequence: CDR1 SQVTM, CDR2 ANQGSEA. The CDR3 runs 13 residues. The CDR3 reads CCVRRGSSYEQYF. In DNA form, the CDR3 reads TGCTGCGTCCGCCGCGGGAGCTCCTACGAGCAGTACTTC.

The chain has TRBV3-1 and TRBJ1-4; TRBD1 agrees at 7 bases. The germline V gene has CDR1 LGHDT and CDR2 YNNKEL (reference sequence). The trim removed 1 base at V and 5 bases at J, leaving 4 bases unmatched. The CDR3 sequence is 15 residues long. This chain's CDR3 is CASSQAGRGNEKLFF. DNA for the CDR3: TGTGCCAGCAGCCAAGCGGGCAGGGGGAATGAAAAACTGTTTTTT.

The sample holds a few counts of this clonotype. This sequence joins TRBV6-2 or TRBV6-3 and TRBJ2-7, with D uncertain. V was trimmed by 7 bases and J by 3 bases, leaving 10 bases between them. The CDR3 runs to 12 residues. Germline values: CDR1 MNHEY, CDR2 SVGEGT. DNA for the CDR3: TGTGCCAGCAACAACCCTATCTACGAGCAGTACTTC. Its protein product is CASNNPIYEQYF.